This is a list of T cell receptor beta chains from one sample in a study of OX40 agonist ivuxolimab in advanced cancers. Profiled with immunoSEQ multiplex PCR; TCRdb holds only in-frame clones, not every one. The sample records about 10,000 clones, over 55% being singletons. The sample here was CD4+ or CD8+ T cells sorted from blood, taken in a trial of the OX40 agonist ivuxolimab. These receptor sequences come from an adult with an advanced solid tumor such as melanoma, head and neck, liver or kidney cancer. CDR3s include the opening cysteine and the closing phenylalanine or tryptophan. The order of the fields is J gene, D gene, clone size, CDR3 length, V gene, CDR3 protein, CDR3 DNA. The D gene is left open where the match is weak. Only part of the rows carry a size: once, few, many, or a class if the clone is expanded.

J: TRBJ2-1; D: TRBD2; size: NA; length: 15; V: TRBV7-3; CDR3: CASSYLAGSYNEQFF; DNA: TGTGCCAGCAGTTACCTAGCGGGGTCCTACAATGAGCAGTTCTTC
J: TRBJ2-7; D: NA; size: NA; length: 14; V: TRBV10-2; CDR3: CASSVRRAIHEQYF; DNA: TGCGCCAGCAGCGTCCGGCGGGCCATCCACGAGCAGTACTTC
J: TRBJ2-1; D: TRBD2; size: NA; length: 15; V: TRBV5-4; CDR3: CASKTSGWAYNEQFF; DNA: TGTGCCAGCAAGACTAGCGGGTGGGCCTACAATGAGCAGTTCTTC
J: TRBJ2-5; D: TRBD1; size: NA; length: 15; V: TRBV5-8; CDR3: CASSLAGQGKETQYF; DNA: TGTGCCAGCAGCTTGGCCGGACAGGGTAAAGAGACCCAGTACTTC
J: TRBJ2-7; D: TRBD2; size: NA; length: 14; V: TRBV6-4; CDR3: CASSEWREVYEQYF; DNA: TGTGCCAGCAGTGAATGGCGGGAGGTCTACGAGCAGTACTTC
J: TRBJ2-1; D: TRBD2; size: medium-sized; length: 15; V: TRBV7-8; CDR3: CASRLGLALYNEQFF; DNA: TGTGCCAGCAGACTGGGACTAGCGTTGTACAATGAGCAGTTCTTC
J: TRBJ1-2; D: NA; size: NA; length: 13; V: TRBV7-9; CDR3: CASSRGEFYGYTF; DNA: TGTGCCAGTAGTCGCGGGGAGTTTTATGGCTACACCTTC
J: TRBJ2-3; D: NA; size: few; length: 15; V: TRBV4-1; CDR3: CASSQPTTDTDTQYF; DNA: TGCGCCAGCAGCCAACCTACGACAGACACAGATACGCAGTATTTT
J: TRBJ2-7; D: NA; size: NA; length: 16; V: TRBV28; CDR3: CASRPSGVTKGYEQYF; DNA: TGTGCCAGCAGGCCCTCGGGGGTTACGAAAGGCTACGAGCAGTACTTC
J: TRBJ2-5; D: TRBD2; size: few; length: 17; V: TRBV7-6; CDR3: CASSFGTSGRYWETQYF; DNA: TGTGCCAGCAGCTTCGGGACTAGCGGGAGGTATTGGGAGACCCAGTACTTC
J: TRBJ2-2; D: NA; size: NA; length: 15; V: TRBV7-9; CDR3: CASSPADYPTGELFF; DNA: TGTGCCAGCAGCCCCGCGGACTATCCCACCGGGGAGCTGTTTTTT
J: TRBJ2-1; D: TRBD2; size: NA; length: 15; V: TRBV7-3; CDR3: CASSSLAGSYNEQFF; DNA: TGTGCCAGCAGCTCGCTAGCGGGCTCCTACAATGAGCAGTTCTTC
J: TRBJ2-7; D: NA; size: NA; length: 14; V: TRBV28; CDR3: CAISASEPIYEQYF; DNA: TGTGCCATCAGTGCCTCGGAGCCCATCTACGAGCAGTACTTC
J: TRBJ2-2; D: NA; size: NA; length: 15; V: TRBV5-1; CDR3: CASHLREILTGELFF; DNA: TGCGCCAGCCACCTCCGGGAGATTCTTACCGGGGAGCTGTTTTTT